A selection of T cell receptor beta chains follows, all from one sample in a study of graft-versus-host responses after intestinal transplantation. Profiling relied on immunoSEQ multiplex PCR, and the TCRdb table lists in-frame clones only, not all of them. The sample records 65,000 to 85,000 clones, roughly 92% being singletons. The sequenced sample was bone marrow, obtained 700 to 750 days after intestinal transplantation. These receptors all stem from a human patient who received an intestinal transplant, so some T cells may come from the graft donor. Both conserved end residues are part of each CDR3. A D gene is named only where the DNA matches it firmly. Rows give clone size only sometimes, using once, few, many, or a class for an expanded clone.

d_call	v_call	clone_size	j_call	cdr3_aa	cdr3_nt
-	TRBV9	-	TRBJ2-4	CASTAEGLGNIQYF	TGTGCCAGCACAGCAGAGGGTTTGGGAAACATTCAGTACTTC
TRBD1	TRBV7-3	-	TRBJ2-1	CASSLTAASGTGGIYEQFF	TGTGCCAGCAGCTTAACGGCCGCTTCCGGGACAGGGGGAATCTATGAGCAGTTCTTC
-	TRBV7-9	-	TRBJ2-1	CASGGKDYNEQFF	TGTGCCAGCGGAGGGAAGGACTACAATGAGCAGTTCTTC
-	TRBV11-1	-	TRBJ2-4	CASSPSRAGKNIQYF	TGTGCCAGCAGCCCCAGCAGGGCTGGCAAAAACATTCAGTACTTC
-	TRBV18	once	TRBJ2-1	CASSRDRSSYNEQFF	TGTGCCAGCTCACGCGACAGGAGCTCCTACAATGAGCAGTTCTTC
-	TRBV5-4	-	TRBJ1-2	CASSLNGANYGYTF	TGTGCCAGCAGCTTGAACGGGGCTAACTATGGCTACACCTTC
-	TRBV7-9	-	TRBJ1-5	CASSLARDQPQHF	TGTGCCAGCAGCTTAGCGCGAGATCAGCCCCAGCATTTT
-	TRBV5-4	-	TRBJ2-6	CASSLDSIPGANVLTF	TGTGCCAGCAGCTTGGACAGCATCCCTGGGGCCAACGTCCTGACTTTC
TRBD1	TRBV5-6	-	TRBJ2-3	CASSLRGQGTDTQYF	TGTGCCAGCAGCTTGCGGGGACAGGGCACAGATACGCAGTATTTT
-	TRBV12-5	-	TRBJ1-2	CASGLAPGVGDGYTF	TGTGCTAGTGGTTTGGCCCCGGGAGTCGGGGATGGCTACACCTTC
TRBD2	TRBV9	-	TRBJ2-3	CASSVEVAGSTDTQYF	TGTGCCAGCAGCGTAGAAGTAGCGGGTAGCACAGATACGCAGTATTTT
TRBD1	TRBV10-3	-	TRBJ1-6	CAIGQGNSPLHF	TGTGCCATCGGACAGGGAAATTCACCCCTCCACTTT
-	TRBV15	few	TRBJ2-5	CATLAVTAETQYF	TGTGCCACCCTAGCAGTCACGGCGGAGACCCAGTACTTC
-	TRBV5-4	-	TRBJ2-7	CASSPRQKSSYEQYF	TGTGCCAGCAGCCCCCGACAGAAGAGCTCCTACGAGCAGTACTTC
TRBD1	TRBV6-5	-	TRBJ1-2	CASRMTGVAYDGYTF	TGTGCCAGCAGGATGACAGGGGTTGCCTATGATGGCTACACCTTC
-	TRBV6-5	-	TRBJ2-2	CASSYQGSGGELFF	TGTGCCAGCAGTTACCAGGGATCGGGCGGGGAGCTGTTTTTT
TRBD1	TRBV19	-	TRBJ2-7	CASSIELTWDRGYEQYF	TGTGCCAGTAGTATCGAACTCACCTGGGACAGGGGCTACGAGCAGTACTTC
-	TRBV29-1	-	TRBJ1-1	CSVLHLGNTEAFF	TGCAGCGTGCTCCACCTGGGGAACACTGAAGCTTTCTTT
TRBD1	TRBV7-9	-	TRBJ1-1	CASSLDRGTEAFF	TGTGCCAGCAGCTTAGACAGGGGCACTGAAGCTTTCTTT
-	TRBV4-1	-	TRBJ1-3	CASSQDGRTGNTIYF	TGCGCCAGCAGCCAAGATGGCAGAACAGGAAACACCATATATTTT
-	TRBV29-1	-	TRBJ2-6	CSVPADISGANVLTF	TGCAGCGTTCCCGCAGACATCTCTGGGGCCAACGTCCTGACTTTC
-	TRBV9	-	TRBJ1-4	CASSVAGAVNEKLFF	TGTGCCAGCAGCGTAGCGGGGGCAGTTAATGAAAAACTGTTTTTT
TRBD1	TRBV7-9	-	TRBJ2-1	CASIKGTGPYNEQFF	TGTGCCAGCATCAAAGGGACAGGGCCCTACAATGAGCAGTTCTTC
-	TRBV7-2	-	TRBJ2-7	CASSDQQDFEQYF	TGTGCCAGCAGCGACCAACAGGACTTCGAGCAGTACTTC
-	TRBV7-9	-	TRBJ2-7	CASSVGESEQYF	TGTGCCAGCAGCGTCGGGGAGTCCGAGCAGTACTTC
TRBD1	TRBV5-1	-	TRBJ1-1	CASSGRQGTEAFF	TGCGCCAGCAGCGGACGACAGGGCACTGAAGCTTTCTTT
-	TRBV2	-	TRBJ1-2	CASKQGEAYGYTF	TGTGCCAGCAAGCAGGGAGAGGCCTATGGCTACACCTTC
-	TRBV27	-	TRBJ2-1	CASSFGGLRRNEQFF	TGTGCCAGCAGTTTCGGGGGCCTGAGGAGGAATGAGCAGTTCTTC
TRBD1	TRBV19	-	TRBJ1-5	CASSIFSWTGNQPQHF	TGTGCCAGTAGTATATTCTCCTGGACAGGAAATCAGCCCCAGCATTTT
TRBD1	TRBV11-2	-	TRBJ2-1	CASSLGQGESEQFF	TGTGCCAGCAGCTTAGGACAGGGGGAAAGTGAGCAGTTCTTC
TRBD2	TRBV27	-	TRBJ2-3	CASSGTSGRVTDTQYF	TGTGCCAGCTCCGGGACTAGCGGGAGGGTGACAGATACGCAGTATTTT
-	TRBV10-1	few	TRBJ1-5	CASRLDSDNQPQHF	TGCGCCAGCAGACTGGACAGCGACAATCAGCCCCAGCATTTT
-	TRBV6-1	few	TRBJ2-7	CASSEGWAIYEQYF	TGTGCCAGCAGTGAAGGGTGGGCGATCTACGAGCAGTACTTC
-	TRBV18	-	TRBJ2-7	CASSEGGQYEQYF	TGTGCCAGCTCCGAAGGCGGACAGTACGAGCAGTACTTC
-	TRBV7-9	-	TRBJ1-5	CASSSQEDQPQHF	TGTGCCAGCAGCTCGCAGGAGGATCAGCCCCAGCATTTT
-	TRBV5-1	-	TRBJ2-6	CASSLRITGANVLTF	TGCGCCAGCAGCTTGAGGATCACTGGGGCCAACGTCCTGACTTTC
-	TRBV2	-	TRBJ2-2	CASSLGDTGELFF	TGTGCCAGCAGCCTCGGGGACACCGGGGAGCTGTTTTTT